The 21 T cell receptor beta chains listed next were all sequenced from one sample in a study of blood T cell repertoires in COVID-19. Using immunoSEQ multiplex PCR, the repertoire was profiled, and TCRdb retains in-frame clones only, with some absent. This table has more than 200,000 clones, approximately 90% appearing once. Sequenced: peripheral blood. The source is a man aged 65-85 years with acute or convalescent COVID-19.

The DNA for the CDR3 is TGTGCCAGCAGCTGGTTAGCGGGAGGGGCTTACAATGAGCAGTTCTTC. This codes for CASSWLAGGAYNEQFF. This chain links TRBV5-6 with TRBJ2-1; 11 nucleotides agree with TRBD2. With V trimmed by 3 bases and J by 4 bases, 6 bases remained unmatched. Germline lookup yields CDR1 SGHDT and CDR2 YYEEEE. The CDR3 totals 16 residues.

The rearrangement uses TRBV11-2 and TRBJ1-3; possible D gene TRBD1, 5 bases. Germline loops: CDR1 SGHAT, CDR2 FQNNGV. The CDR3 is 17 amino acids. V gave up 3 bases and J gave up 0 bases, with 15 bases separating them. The CDR3 DNA is TGTGCCAGCAGCTTCGGGGGAACCGTGACCTCTGGAAACACCATATATTTT. It specifies CASSFGGTVTSGNTIYF.

The chain employs TRBV24-1 and TRBJ1-4; the D is unclear. Germline CDR1 and CDR2: KGHDR and SFDVKD. Deletions cut 11 bases from V and 2 bases from J, with 11 bases between. The CDR3 sequence is 13 residues long. In DNA, the CDR3 is TGTGCCAGGGCCAGGTGGACTAATGAAAAACTGTTTTTT. It yields the protein CARARWTNEKLFF.

This clone appeared once. Other nucleotide sequences in the sample specify the same CDR3. The chain recombines TRBV29-1 with TRBJ2-2; TRBD1 matches 8 bases. Trimming cost V 3 bases and J 4 bases; bases outside gene matches: 1. CDR1 SQVTM and CDR2 ANQGSEA come from the germline V gene. This CDR3 region has 13 residues. This CDR3 is CSVDRGLTGELFF. In nucleotides, the CDR3 is TGCAGCGTTGACAGGGGGCTCACCGGGGAGCTGTTTTTT.

The chain joins TRBV6-5 to TRBJ1-2; possibly TRBD1 for D (5 bases). V lost 6 bases and J lost 8, with 13 bases in between. The germline gives CDR1 MNHEY, CDR2 SVGAGI. The CDR3 extends over 12 amino acids. The CDR3 sequence: CASSGAGFGYTF. CDR3 in DNA: TGTGCCAGCAGCGGCGCAGGGTTCGGCTACACCTTC.

This clone was seen only once. This sequence joins TRBV18 and TRBJ2-7, with TRBD1 matching 9 bases. Germline lookup yields CDR1 KGHSH and CDR2 LQKENI. The CDR3 runs 15 residues. Trimming cost V 0 bases and J 7 bases; bases outside gene matches: 7. CDR3 nucleotides: TGTGCCAGCTCACCACCGGGACAGGGTAGCGGAGAGCAGTACTTC. Protein product: CASSPPGQGSGEQYF.

The CDR3 DNA reads TGTGCCAGCACCTGGGGCAGCCAGAATGAAAAACTGTTTTTT. Its translation: CASTWGSQNEKLFF. The rearrangement joins TRBV3-1 (or the pseudogene TRBV3-2) to TRBJ1-4, with D possibly TRBD1 on 5 matching bases. V lost 7 bases and J lost 5, with 14 bases in between. The CDR3 consists of 14 residues. Germline CDR1 LGHDT, CDR2 YNNKEL (reference sequence).

CDR3 DNA: TGTGCCAGCAGTTTGAGGGAGGGCTCCTACAATGAGCAGTTCTTC. Translation gives CASSLREGSYNEQFF. The chain carries TRBV27 and TRBJ2-1, with 7 nucleotides matching TRBD2. Germline V gives CDR1 MNHEY, CDR2 SMNVEV (reference sequence). The CDR3 extends over 15 amino acids. With V trimmed by 3 bases and J by 0 bases, 2 bases remained unmatched.

The V gene is TRBV18, the J gene TRBJ2-7; D uncertain. CDR3 length: 18 amino acids. The germline CDR1 and CDR2 sequences are KGHSH and LQKENI. V lost 3 bases and J lost 1, with 22 bases in between. CDR3 residues: CASSPRSLSQSSSYEQYF. The CDR3 DNA sequence: TGTGCCAGCTCACCCAGGTCGCTATCACAGTCGAGTTCCTACGAGCAGTACTTC. The full variable domain, in which reference TRBV18 and TRBJ2-7 provide the parts outside the CDR3, is NAGVMQNPRHLVRRRGQEARLRCSPMKGHSHVYWYRQLPEEGLKFMVYLQKENIIDESGMPKERFSAEFPKEGPSILRIQQVVRGDSAAYFCASSPRSLSQSSSYEQYFGPGTRLTVT.

This clone was detected only once. This chain connects TRBV3-1 (or the pseudogene TRBV3-2) to TRBJ2-2, with D unresolved. Per the germline V gene, CDR1 is LGHDT and CDR2 is YNNKEL (reference sequence). The CDR3 is 12 amino acids. Trimming removed 6 bases from V and 5 bases from J, with 7 bases in between. CDR3 DNA: TGTGCCAGCAGTCTCCTGACCGGGGAGCTGTTTTTT. Amino acids: CASSLLTGELFF.

The chain couples TRBV19 to TRBJ1-6, with D maybe TRBD1 (5 bases). The CDR3 totals 13 residues. Trimming took off 8 bases at V and 13 bases at J, with 18 bases between the two ends. CDR1 LNHDA and CDR2 SQIVND come from the germline V gene (reference sequence). CDR3 DNA: TGTGCCAGTCAGTTCGGGGGGGGTTCCCCCCTCCACTTT. Residues: CASQFGGGSPLHF.

The genes are TRBV5-1 and TRBJ2-2; D perhaps matches TRBD1 (6 bases). This CDR3 spans 14 amino acids. CDR1 and CDR2 from the germline V gene are SGHRS and YFSETQ. V lost 4 bases, J lost 4 bases, and 11 bases lay in between. The CDR3 loop reads CASSAGQITGELFF. In DNA, the CDR3 is TGCGCCAGCAGCGCTGGACAGATCACCGGGGAGCTGTTTTTT.

The rearrangement uses TRBV28 and TRBJ2-4; the match to TRBD1 covers 8 bases. Germline V gene data show CDR1 as MDHEN and CDR2 as SYDVKM. The CDR3 has 14 amino acids. Trimming removed 4 bases from V and 4 bases from J; junction bases left unmatched: 3. The CDR3 reads CASSSDRAKNIQYF. In DNA, the CDR3 is TGTGCCAGCAGTTCGGACAGGGCTAAAAACATTCAGTACTTC. Full variable domain (missing parts from reference TRBV28 and TRBJ2-4): DVKVTQSSRYLVKRTGEKVFLECVQDMDHENMFWYRQDPGLGLRLIYFSYDVKMKEKGDIPEGYSVSREKKERFSLILESASTNQTSMYLCASSSDRAKNIQYFGAGTRLSVL.

This chain joins TRBV7-5 and TRBJ2-7; the DNA was not used to check the table's D call, TRBD2. TRBV7-5 is a documented pseudogene. The CDR3 runs to 16 residues. The chain's CDR3 is CVRSFLTSGSTYEQYF. The DNA of the CDR3 is TGTGTCAGAAGCTTCCTGACTAGCGGGAGTACCTACGAGCAGTACTTC.

The chain has TRBV2 and TRBJ1-5; maybe TRBD1 (6 bases). Germline V lookup: CDR1 SNHLY, CDR2 FYNNEI. With 8 bases removed from V and 6 bases from J, the gap between germline ends came to 17 bases. There are 14 residues in the CDR3. The CDR3: CASEGTFLGQPQHF. The DNA for the CDR3 is TGTGCCAGCGAAGGGACATTTTTAGGTCAGCCCCAGCATTTT.

The chain is built from TRBV20-1 and TRBJ2-1; no clear D gene. Germline V gives CDR1 DFQATT, CDR2 SNEGSKA (reference sequence). V shed 0 bases and J shed 14 bases, with 11 bases lying between them. CDR3 length: 11 residues. The CDR3 DNA reads TGCAGTGCTAGAGATAATAGGCAGGAGTTCTTC. Translation gives CSARDNRQEFF.

V is TRBV7-9 and J is TRBJ2-2, with 9 bases aligning to TRBD1. CDR3 size: 17 residues. The V and J ends lost 5 bases and 0 bases, in that order; junction bases with no gene match: 7. Germline lookup yields CDR1 SEHNR and CDR2 FQNEAQ (reference sequence). The CDR3, as DNA: TGTGCCAGCAGCGAACAACAGGGGGCTACGAACACCGGGGAGCTGTTTTTT. Encoded protein: CASSEQQGATNTGELFF.

About this clone itself: Different DNA sequences within this sample yield the same CDR3. This rearrangement joins TRBV6-5 to TRBJ1-1, with D hard to call. From germline, CDR1 is MNHEY and CDR2 SVGAGI. The CDR3 totals 13 residues. V was trimmed by 0 bases and J by 2 bases, leaving 4 bases between them. CDR3 amino acids: CASSYSRNTEAFF. The DNA of the CDR3 is TGTGCCAGCAGTTACTCGAGAAACACTGAAGCTTTCTTT.

This clone was recorded once. The rearrangement uses TRBV7-9 and TRBJ2-7, with D possibly TRBD2 on 6 matching bases. V gave up 5 bases and J gave up 5 bases, with 16 bases separating them. The germline gives CDR1 SEHNR, CDR2 FQNEAQ (reference sequence). The CDR3 has 14 amino acids. In DNA form, the CDR3 reads TGTGCCAGCAGCACCTATAGACCGGGGGACGAGCAGTACTTC. It yields the protein CASSTYRPGDEQYF.

The rearrangement joins TRBV5-4 to TRBJ2-6; 10 bases match TRBD1. The V segment lost 0 bases and the J segment 2 bases; nucleotides outside the gene matches: 5. CDR3 size: 18 residues. Looked up from germline, CDR1 is SGHNT and CDR2 is YYREEE (reference sequence). The CDR3 DNA is TGTGCCAGCAGCTTGGGGACAGGGGGAGGAACTGGGGCCAACGTCCTGACTTTC. Translation gives CASSLGTGGGTGANVLTF.

The chain recombines TRBV7-3 with TRBJ2-2, with TRBD1 as a possible D gene (6 bases). The CDR3 has 15 residues. Deletions cut 4 bases from V and 4 bases from J, with 13 bases between. CDR1 is SGHTA and CDR2 is FQGTGA in the germline V gene. CDR3 residues: CASSSQGTGTGELFF. The DNA for the CDR3 is TGTGCCAGCAGCTCCCAGGGGACCGGCACCGGGGAGCTGTTTTTT.